What follows are 13 T cell receptor beta chains derived from one specimen sequenced in a study of blood T cell repertoires in COVID-19. Using immunoSEQ multiplex PCR, the repertoire was profiled, and TCRdb retains in-frame clones only, with some absent. This table has approximately 54,000 clones, around nine tenths appearing once. Sequenced input: peripheral blood. These receptors originate from a man aged 45-65 years with acute or convalescent COVID-19.

The chain links TRBV7-2 to TRBJ1-4; tentatively, D is TRBD1 (5 bases). The germline CDR1 and CDR2 sequences are SGHTA and FQGNSA. The CDR3 totals 15 residues. V lost 5 bases and J 3 bases, leaving 13 bases between the germline ends. DNA for the CDR3: TGTGCCAGCAGCCCCAGAGGAGGGGCTAATGAAAAACTGTTTTTT. Amino acids: CASSPRGGANEKLFF.

The rearrangement joins TRBV5-4 to TRBJ2-1; D remains unclear. Germline loops: CDR1 SGHNT, CDR2 YYREEE (reference sequence). V was shortened by 4 bases and J by 0 bases, with 11 bases between the two germline ends. The CDR3 length is 15 residues. CDR3 region: CASSQTPISYNEQFF. In nucleotides, the CDR3 is TGTGCCAGCAGCCAGACTCCGATCTCCTACAATGAGCAGTTCTTC.

The chain couples TRBV18 to TRBJ1-5; no reliable D call. CDR1 is KGHSH and CDR2 is LQKENI in the germline V gene. This CDR3 is built from 13 residues. Trimming took 3 bases from V and 5 from J, leaving 8 bases between them. CDR3 nucleotide sequence: TGTGCCAGCTCACCTCTGGGCGATCAGCCCCAGCATTTT. Its translation is CASSPLGDQPQHF.

The CDR3 coding sequence is TGCAGCGTTGAAGCAGGGGGGAACACTGAAGCTTTCTTT. Its translation: CSVEAGGNTEAFF. The chain couples TRBV29-1 to TRBJ1-1, with 7 bases fitting TRBD1. V gave up 1 base and J gave up 1 base; unmatched junction bases: 0. CDR1 is SQVTM, CDR2 ANQGSEA, per germline. CDR3 length: 13 amino acids. The complete variable domain, with remaining parts taken from reference TRBV29-1 and TRBJ1-1, reads SAVISQKPSRDICQRGTSLTIQCQVDSQVTMMFWYRQQPGQSLTLIATANQGSEATYESGFVIDKFPISRPNLTFSTLTVSNMSPEDSSIYLCSVEAGGNTEAFFGQGTRLTVV.

CDR3 sequence: CASGGGSQPQHF. The CDR3 nucleotides are TGTGCTAGTGGCGGGGGGAGCCAGCCCCAGCATTTT. The rearrangement uses TRBV12-5 and TRBJ1-5, with D perhaps matching TRBD1 (5 bases). The CDR3 runs 12 residues. From germline, CDR1 is LGHNT and CDR2 FRNRAP. V was shortened by 6 bases and J by 7 bases, with 10 bases between the two germline ends.

The chain employs TRBV10-2 and TRBJ2-7; D call uncertain. Germline CDR1 is WSHSY and CDR2 is SAAADI. V was pared by 0 bases and J by 1 base, with 10 bases between. This CDR3 comprises 15 residues. Written as DNA, the CDR3 is TGCGCCAGCAGTGAGTCGAGAGCCAGGTCCTACGAGCAGTACTTC. Translated: CASSESRARSYEQYF.

The chain is built from TRBV10-1 and TRBJ2-5; TRBD1 matches at 7 bases. The germline V gene encodes CDR1 WNHNN and CDR2 SYGVQD (reference sequence). The CDR3 is 15 amino acids. J was trimmed by 5 bases and V by 0 bases; bases with no gene match: 6. CDR3 protein: CASSESFLRGETQYF. Here the CDR3 DNA reads TGCGCCAGCAGTGAGTCGTTCCTCAGGGGGGAGACCCAGTACTTC.

The V gene is TRBV11-3, the J gene TRBJ1-2; 10 nucleotides align to TRBD1. V dropped 5 bases and J dropped 6; count of bases not matched to a gene: 3. In germline, CDR1 is SGHNT, CDR2 YENEEA. The CDR3 consists of 13 residues. CDR3 DNA sequence: TGTGCCAGCAGCCGGACAGGGGGGGATGGCTACACCTTC. It codes for CASSRTGGDGYTF.

The chain combines TRBV24-1 with TRBJ2-1; 9 nucleotides match TRBD2. Germline-derived CDR1 and CDR2 are KGHDR and SFDVKD. V was clipped by 7 bases and J by 5 bases; unmatched bases: 5. This CDR3 has 14 residues. CDR3 in DNA: TGTGCCACCAGGGCGGGGGGGACTAACAATGAGCAGTTCTTC. Translation gives CATRAGGTNNEQFF.

This chain joins TRBV7-2 and TRBJ2-7; TRBD2 matches at 9 bases. CDR3 length: 15 amino acids. Germline lookup yields CDR1 SGHTA and CDR2 FQGNSA. Trimming took 5 bases from V and 2 from J; bases not matched to a gene: 7. The CDR3 here is CASSLASGGTYEQYF. The CDR3 coding sequence is TGTGCCAGCAGCCTCGCCAGCGGGGGGACCTACGAGCAGTACTTC.

V gene TRBV19 combines with J gene TRBJ1-2, with D perhaps matching TRBD1 (5 bases). Deletions cut 7 bases from V and 3 bases from J, with 15 bases between. In germline, CDR1 is LNHDA, CDR2 SQIVND (reference sequence). This CDR3 comprises 14 residues. CDR3 sequence (DNA): TGTGCCAGTACCGCCACGGGGGGAGACTATGGCTACACCTTC. Translation gives CASTATGGDYGYTF.

In this sample, this clone turned up once. J is TRBJ1-6 and V is TRBV6-4; the match to TRBD1 covers 10 bases. The V segment lost 4 bases and the J segment 7 bases; nucleotides outside the gene matches: 4. CDR1 MRHNA and CDR2 SNTAGT come from the germline V gene. The CDR3 has 15 amino acids. The CDR3 coding sequence is TGTGCCAGCAGTGTTTCGGGACAGGGGAATTCACCCCTCCACTTT. Its protein product is CASSVSGQGNSPLHF.

J is TRBJ1-5 and V is TRBV7-9, with TRBD1 matching over 11 bases. The CDR3 length is 15 residues. V lost 4 bases to trimming and J lost 5 bases; unmatched junction nucleotides: 4. Germline V CDR1 and CDR2: SEHNR, FQNEAQ (reference sequence). DNA of the CDR3: TGTGCCAGCAGCTGGACAGGGGGCGCCGATCAGCCCCAGCATTTT. Its translation: CASSWTGGADQPQHF.